Listed here are 19 T cell receptor beta chains from one sample, sequenced in a study of Ad26.COV2.S vaccination and SARS-CoV-2 variants. The treatment: approximately 18 received Ad26.COV2.S at low or high dose, single or two shots; five or six received placebo; per-sample allocation not given. Following the first vaccine or placebo injection, samples were taken on day 63. Libraries were prepared by immunoSEQ multiplex PCR; TCRdb keeps only in-frame clonotypes and omits some of them. The profile shows about 350,000 clones, approximately 85% of them singletons. Sequenced here: peripheral blood, sampled in a trial of Ad26.COV2.S vaccine versus placebo. Receptor source: a person aged 18-65 years who received the Ad26.COV2.S COVID-19 vaccine or a placebo.

The gene calls are TRBV6-2 or TRBV6-3 and TRBJ2-1, with 7 bases fitting TRBD1. Per germline, CDR1 MNHEY and CDR2 SVGEGT. V gave up 2 bases and J gave up 8 bases; unmatched junction bases: 9. The CDR3 runs to 15 residues. The CDR3 DNA sequence: TGTGCCAGCAGTTACGGCTCCTCTACAGGGGATGAGCAGTTCTTC. As protein: CASSYGSSTGDEQFF.

The chain uses TRBV27 and TRBJ1-4; D unresolved. The CDR3 loop spans 15 amino acids. V shed 4 bases and J shed 2 bases, with 11 bases lying between them. Germline CDR1 reads MNHEY; CDR2 reads SMNVEV (reference sequence). The CDR3 sequence is CASSSGRATNEKLFF. As DNA, the CDR3 is TGTGCCAGCAGTTCCGGGCGCGCGACTAATGAAAAACTGTTTTTT. The entire variable domain, with the rest obtained from reference TRBV27 and TRBJ1-4, is as follows: EAQVTQNPRYLITVTGKKLTVTCSQNMNHEYMSWYRQDPGLGLRQIYYSMNVEVTDKGDVPEGYKVSRKEKRNFPLILESPSPNQTSLYFCASSSGRATNEKLFFGSGTQLSVL.

Ten or more counts support this clone. The chain is built from TRBV9 and TRBJ1-4; a weak D match, TRBD1 (5 bases). Germline CDR1 and CDR2: SGDLS and YYNGEE. Trimming left V 4 bases short and J 7 bases short, with 14 bases between. The CDR3 contains 14 residues. The CDR3 bases are TGTGCCAGCAGCACCGGGACGGGGAGTGAAAAACTGTTTTTT. This sequence encodes CASSTGTGSEKLFF.

The V call is TRBV2, the J call TRBJ2-2; 9 positions agree with TRBD1. Germline V gene data show CDR1 as SNHLY and CDR2 as FYNNEI. After removal of 7 bases from V and 0 bases from J, the junction contained 3 bases not matched to a gene. The CDR3 spans 15 residues. In nucleotides, the CDR3 is TGTGCCAGCACCGGACAGGGGACGAACACCGGGGAGCTGTTTTTT. This sequence encodes CASTGQGTNTGELFF.

The V gene is TRBV11-3, the J gene TRBJ2-3, with a tentative D call TRBD2 (7 bases). The CDR3 covers 17 residues. V was pared by 5 bases and J by 5 bases, with 23 bases between. The germline V gene encodes CDR1 SGHNT and CDR2 YENEEA. In DNA form, the CDR3 reads TGTGCCAGCAGCGTTCGGGCTGCAACGGGGGGCCAAGATACGCAGTATTTT. This encodes CASSVRAATGGQDTQYF.

This clone was counted a single time. The chain is built from TRBV7-9 and TRBJ2-7; weak D call: TRBD1 (6 bases). Trimming pared 5 bases from V and 4 bases from J, leaving 21 bases between. This CDR3 has 16 amino acids. The germline gives CDR1 SEHNR, CDR2 FQNEAQ (reference sequence). CDR3 loop: CASSPQPGQGGYEQYF. The CDR3 nucleotides are TGTGCCAGCAGCCCACAGCCAGGACAAGGGGGATACGAGCAGTACTTC.

The rearrangement uses TRBV19 and TRBJ1-2; 8 bases align to TRBD1. Germline-derived CDR1 and CDR2 are LNHDA and SQIVND (reference sequence). Trimming at V came to 5 bases and at J to 4 bases, leaving 6 bases not matched to a gene. The CDR3 spans 14 residues. The CDR3 sequence: CASSPTGGSYGYTF. The CDR3 bases are TGTGCCAGTAGTCCCACAGGGGGGAGCTATGGCTACACCTTC.

With regard to this clone: Other DNA sequences in this specimen translate into the identical CDR3. The chain joins TRBV29-1 to TRBJ2-7; D possibly corresponds to TRBD1 (6 bases). The CDR3 runs to 13 residues. Trimming stripped 1 base from V and 0 bases from J, with 7 bases between. Germline V gene data show CDR1 as SQVTM and CDR2 as ANQGSEA. CDR3 sequence (DNA): TGCAGCGTTGAAGGGACAGCCTCCTACGAGCAGTACTTC. It translates to CSVEGTASYEQYF.

The chain uses TRBV9 and TRBJ1-2; tentatively, D is TRBD1 (5 bases). Per the germline V gene, CDR1 is SGDLS and CDR2 is YYNGEE. The length of the CDR3 is 13 residues. Trimming stripped 2 bases from V and 3 bases from J, with 8 bases between. CDR3 sequence (DNA): TGTGCCAGCAGCGTGGGACGGTACTATGGCTACACCTTC. This gives the protein CASSVGRYYGYTF.

The rearrangement uses TRBV27 and TRBJ2-6; D is possibly TRBD2 (6 bases). Germline V gives CDR1 MNHEY, CDR2 SMNVEV (reference sequence). The CDR3 extends over 16 amino acids. V was pared by 8 bases and J by 4 bases, with 18 bases between. For the CDR3, the DNA is TGTGCCAGCTCCTCCCCCCTAGCGTTAGGGGCCAACGTCCTGACTTTC. It encodes CASSSPLALGANVLTF.

This clone was observed once. The chain uses TRBV7-2 and TRBJ1-5, with TRBD1 matching over 8 bases. The ends lost 5 bases at V and 5 bases at J; junction bases unmatched: 8. CDR1 and CDR2 (germline): SGHTA, FQGNSA. The CDR3 totals 15 residues. The CDR3 DNA reads as TGTGCCAGCAGCGTTACCACAGGGGGGTATCAGCCCCAGCATTTT. Translated: CASSVTTGGYQPQHF.

The sample holds one count of this clone. The V and J genes are TRBV5-1 and TRBJ2-1; D is uncertain. CDR3 length: 13 amino acids. Germline V lookup: CDR1 SGHRS, CDR2 YFSETQ. V shed 5 bases and J shed 6 bases, with 12 bases lying between them. The DNA of the CDR3 is TGCGCCAGCAGACAACTCGGCGCCAATGAGCAGTTCTTC. As protein: CASRQLGANEQFF.

The table lists this clone with a few counts. V gene TRBV5-6 combines with J gene TRBJ1-1; 8 bases are a match to TRBD1. This CDR3 has 13 residues. V lost 10 bases, J lost 6 bases, and 11 bases stayed unmatched. Germline values: CDR1 SGHDT, CDR2 YYEEEE. CDR3 DNA sequence: TGTGCCTCCAGGGGGCAGGGGGCTTCTGAAGCTTTCTTT. Amino acid sequence: CASRGQGASEAFF. Full variable domain (remainder filled in from reference TRBV5-6 and TRBJ1-1): DAGVTQSPTHLIKTRGQQVTLRCSPKSGHDTVSWYQQALGQGPQFIFQYYEEEERQRGNFPDRFSGHQFPNYSSELNVNALLLGDSALYLCASRGQGASEAFFGQGTRLTVV.

To note about this clone: The sample holds other DNA sequences that translate to the same CDR3. This chain joins TRBV12-3 or TRBV12-4 and TRBJ2-1, with D maybe TRBD2 (6 bases). Trimming removed 1 base at V and 13 bases at J, with 11 bases between. The CDR3 length is 12 residues. Here the CDR3 reads CASSLGAGPQFF. The CDR3 region has the DNA TGTGCCAGCAGTTTAGGTGCGGGACCTCAGTTCTTC.

V is TRBV6-6 and J is TRBJ2-3, with TRBD1 identical over 8 bases. This CDR3 has 16 residues. Trimming at V came to 6 bases and at J to 2 bases, leaving 10 bases not matched to a gene. Germline loops: CDR1 MNHNY, CDR2 SVGAGI (reference sequence). The CDR3 nucleotides read TGTGCCAGCAGGACGACAGGGGCCGCCTTCACAGATACGCAGTATTTT. Amino acid sequence: CASRTTGAAFTDTQYF.

V and J are TRBV4-3 and TRBJ2-1; TRBD2 matches 8 bases. Unmatched junction bases numbered 8, after V lost 1 base and J lost 6 bases. In germline, CDR1 is LGHNA, CDR2 YSLEER. CDR3 length: 16 residues. The DNA of the CDR3 is TGCGCCAGCAGCCAAGGAACGGGACTAGTACTCAATGAGCAGTTCTTC. As protein: CASSQGTGLVLNEQFF.

J is TRBJ1-4 and V is TRBV28, with 11 bases lining up with TRBD1. The CDR3 is 13 amino acids. The V gene end was trimmed by 8 bases and the J gene end by 8 bases; junction bases not matched to a gene: 4. Germline CDR1 is MDHEN and CDR2 is SYDVKM. The chain's CDR3 is CASDGTGGEKLFF. The CDR3 DNA reads as TGTGCCAGCGATGGGACAGGGGGAGAAAAACTGTTTTTT.

On this clone itself: Distinct nucleotide sequences in the sample also encode this CDR3. The chain combines TRBV30 with TRBJ2-7; D perhaps matches TRBD2 (6 bases). The CDR3 runs 14 residues. Trimming took 0 bases from V and 1 from J, leaving 10 bases between them. CDR1 is GTSNPN, CDR2 SVGIG, per germline (reference sequence). The CDR3 DNA is TGTGCCTGGAGTGTACTTGGGGGGTCCTACGAGCAGTACTTC. It is translated as CAWSVLGGSYEQYF.

The chain employs TRBV19 and TRBJ2-7, with D possibly being TRBD2 (5 bases). The CDR3 loop spans 14 amino acids. Germline loops: CDR1 LNHDA, CDR2 SQIVND (reference sequence). V shed 1 base and J shed 3 bases, with 10 bases lying between them. CDR3 protein: CASSIAPRGYEQYF. The CDR3 coding sequence is TGTGCCAGTAGTATAGCTCCTCGGGGCTACGAGCAGTACTTC.